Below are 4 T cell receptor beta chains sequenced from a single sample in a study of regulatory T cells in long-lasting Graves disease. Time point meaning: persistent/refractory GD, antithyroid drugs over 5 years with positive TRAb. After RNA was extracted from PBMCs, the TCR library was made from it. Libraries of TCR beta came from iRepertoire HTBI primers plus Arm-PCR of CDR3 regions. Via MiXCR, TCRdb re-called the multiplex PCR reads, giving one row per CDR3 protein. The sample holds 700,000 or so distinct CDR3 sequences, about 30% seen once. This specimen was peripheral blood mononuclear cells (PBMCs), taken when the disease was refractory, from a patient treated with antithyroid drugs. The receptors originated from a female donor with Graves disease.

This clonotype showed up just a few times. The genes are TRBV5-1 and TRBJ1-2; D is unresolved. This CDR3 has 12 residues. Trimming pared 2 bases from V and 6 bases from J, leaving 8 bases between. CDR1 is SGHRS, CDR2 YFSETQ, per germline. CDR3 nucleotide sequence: TGCGCCAGCAGCTTTGCCGGGAATGGCTACACCTTC. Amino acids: CASSFAGNGYTF.

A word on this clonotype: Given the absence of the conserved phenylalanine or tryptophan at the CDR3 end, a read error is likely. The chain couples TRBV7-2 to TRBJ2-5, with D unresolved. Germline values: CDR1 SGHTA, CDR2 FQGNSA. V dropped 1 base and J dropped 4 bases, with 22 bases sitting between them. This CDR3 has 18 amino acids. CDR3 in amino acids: CASSLEGPVAGPRETQYL. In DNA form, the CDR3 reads TGTGCCAGCAGCTTAGAGGGCCCGGTGGCAGGCCCCAGAGAGACCCAGTACCTC.

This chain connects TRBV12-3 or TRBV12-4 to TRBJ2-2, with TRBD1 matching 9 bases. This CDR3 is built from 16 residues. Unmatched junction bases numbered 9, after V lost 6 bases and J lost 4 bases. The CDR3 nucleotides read TGTGCCAGCAGCCCCATCGGGACAGGGCTCACCGGGGAGCTGTTTTTT. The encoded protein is CASSPIGTGLTGELFF.

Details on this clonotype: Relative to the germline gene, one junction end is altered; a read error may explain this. The CDR3 nucleotides are TGTGCCAACAGTTCCTGGGGACAGGGGAGAGAGACCCAGTACTTC. Amino acid sequence: CANSSWGQGRETQYF. This chain uses TRBV27 with TRBJ2-5; 10 bases are shared with TRBD1. Per germline, CDR1 MNHEY and CDR2 SMNVEV (reference sequence). This CDR3 spans 15 amino acids.